These T cell receptor beta chains were read from a single sample in a study of Graves' ophthalmopathy and Graves' hyperthyroidism. TCRdb ran MiXCR on the multiplex PCR reads and lists one entry per CDR3 protein. Of about 210,000 distinct CDR3 sequences in the sample, 25% to 30% were seen once. The sample was peripheral blood. All receptors derive from a man over 45 with Graves' ophthalmopathy. Both conserved end residues are part of each CDR3. Each record gives: D gene, J gene, clone size, V gene, CDR3 protein, CDR3 DNA. D genes are given only for firm matches. Only some rows state a clone size, as once, few, many or a class for expanded clones.

>-|TRBJ1-1|many|TRBV19
CASSIGNTEAFF
TGTGCCAGTAGTATCGGGAACACTGAAGCTTTCTTT
>TRBD2|TRBJ2-5|many|TRBV20-1
CSARLLAGRGYQETQYF
TGCAGTGCTAGACTATTAGCGGGAAGGGGGTACCAAGAGACCCAGTACTTC
>-|TRBJ1-3|many|TRBV11-2
CASSRREQTGNTIYF
TGTGCCAGCAGCCGTAGGGAACAGACTGGAAACACCATATATTTT
>TRBD1|TRBJ1-2|-|TRBV30
CAWGRQGGYGYTF
TGTGCCTGGGGCAGACAGGGTGGATATGGCTACACCTTC
>-|TRBJ1-6|many|TRBV10-2
CASSEGLGLHSPLHF
TGCGCCAGCAGTGAGGGGTTGGGACTTCATTCACCCCTCCACTTT
>-|TRBJ1-2|many|TRBV29-1
CSVAHSRVSGNYGYTF
TGCAGCGTTGCCCACTCCAGGGTCTCCGGTAACTATGGCTACACCTTC
>TRBD1|TRBJ2-5|many|TRBV12-3/TRBV12-4
CASSLRQGETQYF
TGTGCCAGCAGTTTGCGACAGGGGGAGACCCAGTACTTC
>-|TRBJ2-5|many|TRBV27
CASSFKQGSVGETQYF
TGTGCCAGCAGTTTTAAGCAGGGTAGTGTGGGAGAGACCCAGTACTTC
>-|TRBJ2-7|many|TRBV28
CASTDSSYEQYF
TGTGCCAGCACCGATAGCTCCTACGAGCAGTACTTC
>-|TRBJ2-7|-|TRBV6-1
CASSPRRTTSHTYEQYF
TGTGCCAGCAGTCCTCGCCGTACTACTAGCCATACGTACGAGCAGTACTTC
>TRBD1|TRBJ2-7|many|TRBV5-1
CASSLNRPQGAYEQYF
TGCGCCAGCAGCTTGAATCGTCCCCAGGGGGCCTACGAGCAGTACTTC
>-|TRBJ2-4|many|TRBV28
CASSLSTSGSIQYF
TGTGCCAGCAGTTTATCTACTAGTGGTTCCATTCAGTACTTC
>-|TRBJ1-2|many|TRBV6-5
CASRMGINYGYTF
TGTGCCAGCAGAATGGGAATAAACTATGGCTACACCTTC
>TRBD2|TRBJ2-5|-|TRBV5-1
CASSPGTSGVETQYF
TGCGCCAGCAGCCCGGGGACTAGCGGGGTTGAGACCCAGTACTTC
>TRBD1|TRBJ2-7|many|TRBV11-2
CASSFAGGGYEQYF
TGTGCCAGCAGCTTCGCAGGGGGCGGCTACGAGCAGTACTTC
>-|TRBJ1-2|-|TRBV20-1
CSARLPLGTGPNYGYTF
TGCAGTGCTAGACTCCCTCTGGGAACAGGGCCTAACTATGGCTACACCTTC
>-|TRBJ2-5|many|TRBV29-1
CSVEGRDLVTQYF
TGCAGCGTTGAAGGCAGGGACTTGGTGACCCAGTACTTC
>-|TRBJ1-6|-|TRBV28
CASSLGHHGSPLHF
TGTGCCAGCAGTTTGGGACACCATGGTTCACCCCTCCACTTT
>-|TRBJ1-2|many|TRBV19
CASSIEETVAYGYTF
TGTGCCAGTAGTATAGAGGAGACAGTGGCCTATGGCTACACCTTC
>-|TRBJ2-7|many|TRBV28
CASFSGSGAYEQYF
TGTGCCAGCTTTTCCGGCAGTGGGGCCTACGAGCAGTACTTC
>-|TRBJ1-2|once|TRBV7-2
CASRLTQGSATGYTF
TGTGCCAGCAGACTGACACAGGGTTCCGCTACTGGCTACACCTTC
>-|TRBJ2-5|-|TRBV12-3/TRBV12-4
CASARPRQTQYF
TGTGCCAGTGCGAGGCCTAGGCAGACCCAGTACTTC
>TRBD1|TRBJ1-1|-|TRBV27
CASSLKTGRKNTEAFF
TGTGCCAGCAGTCTAAAGACAGGGAGGAAGAACACTGAAGCTTTCTTT
>-|TRBJ2-7|-|TRBV27
CASSFRGENYEQYF
TGTGCCAGCAGTTTCAGGGGAGAAAACTACGAGCAGTACTTC
>-|TRBJ1-1|few|TRBV15
CATSRAPGTDTEAFF
TGTGCCACCAGCAGAGCCCCGGGTACGGACACTGAAGCTTTCTTT
>-|TRBJ2-7|many|TRBV6-9
CASRTDGYEQYF
TGTGCCAGCAGGACCGACGGCTACGAGCAGTACTTC
>-|TRBJ1-6|-|TRBV28
CASSFAGHSPLHF
TGTGCCAGCAGTTTTGCAGGGCACTCACCCCTCCACTTT
>TRBD1|TRBJ1-1|-|TRBV6-1
CASSARTGEGDTEAFF
TGTGCCAGCAGTGCAAGGACAGGGGAAGGTGACACTGAAGCTTTCTTT
>TRBD1|TRBJ2-2|-|TRBV7-2
CASSLRDRAGELFF
TGTGCCAGCAGCTTAAGGGACAGGGCCGGGGAGCTGTTTTTT
>TRBD1|TRBJ2-5|-|TRBV7-3
CASSHLGQGVETQYF
TGTGCCAGCAGCCACCTGGGACAGGGCGTGGAGACCCAGTACTTC
>TRBD2|TRBJ2-2|-|TRBV6-2/TRBV6-3
CASSYMASGTGNTGELFF
TGTGCCAGCAGTTACATGGCTAGCGGGACCGGGAACACCGGGGAGCTGTTTTTT
>-|TRBJ2-2|many|TRBV7-2
CASSLSGVPGELFF
TGTGCCAGCAGCTTATCGGGGGTCCCCGGGGAGCTGTTTTTT
>TRBD2|TRBJ2-7|-|TRBV6-2/TRBV6-3
CASSYPLAAPSYEQYF
TGTGCCAGCAGTTACCCACTAGCGGCCCCCTCCTACGAGCAGTACTTC
>TRBD2|TRBJ2-5|-|TRBV24-1
CATSDAGEETQYF
TGTGCCACCAGTGATGCGGGGGAAGAGACCCAGTACTTC
>-|TRBJ1-3|once|TRBV6-1
CASANTISGNTIYF
TGTGCCAGCGCGAATACAATCTCTGGAAACACCATATATTTT
>TRBD1|TRBJ2-7|many|TRBV20-1
CSARDFGDRGWEQYF
TGCAGTGCTAGAGATTTTGGGGACAGGGGATGGGAGCAGTACTTC
>-|TRBJ1-5|many|TRBV7-2
CASSLDLGQPQHF
TGTGCCAGCAGCTTAGACCTCGGTCAGCCCCAGCATTTT
>-|TRBJ1-2|few|TRBV19
CSPGTPNYGYTF
TGTTCTCCCGGGACACCGAACTATGGCTACACCTTC
>TRBD1|TRBJ2-6|-|TRBV6-1
CASSTSDRAGANVLTF
TGTGCCAGCAGTACCTCAGACAGGGCTGGGGCCAACGTCCTGACTTTC
>-|TRBJ2-5|many|TRBV15
CATSRDIGGAETQYF
TGTGCCACCAGCAGAGATATCGGGGGTGCGGAGACCCAGTACTTC
>-|TRBJ2-5|-|TRBV28
CASSSGDKQRSGFQETQYF
TGTGCCAGCAGTTCCGGGGACAAACAGCGTAGTGGGTTCCAAGAGACCCAGTACTTC
>-|TRBJ1-1|-|TRBV28
CAGATGQNTEAFF
TGTGCCGGCGCGACAGGCCAAAACACTGAAGCTTTCTTT
>-|TRBJ2-7|many|TRBV5-7
CAREENRQVYHLQISNEQYF
TGTGCCAGGGAAGAGAACCGACAGGTCTATCACCTACAAATCTCCAACGAGCAGTACTTC
>-|TRBJ2-7|many|TRBV13
CASSTRDKRGYEQYF
TGTGCCAGCAGCACCCGGGACAAAAGGGGCTACGAGCAGTACTTC
>TRBD2|TRBJ2-7|many|TRBV27
CASSLLAGASYEQYF
TGTGCCAGCAGTCTCTTAGCGGGAGCATCCTACGAGCAGTACTTC
>-|TRBJ1-5|many|TRBV6-4
CASSEGSNQPQHF
TGTGCCAGCAGTGAGGGTAGCAATCAGCCCCAGCATTTT
>TRBD2|TRBJ2-7|many|TRBV11-2
CASSPTGGYEQYF
TGTGCCAGCAGCCCGACGGGGGGTTACGAGCAGTACTTC
>-|TRBJ1-1|many|TRBV29-1
CSVESGVNTEAFF
TGCAGCGTTGAATCGGGGGTGAACACTGAAGCTTTCTTT
>TRBD1|TRBJ2-5|many|TRBV5-1
CASSLGLLTGGQETQYF
TGCGCCAGCAGCTTGGGGCTTCTGACAGGGGGTCAAGAGACCCAGTACTTC
>-|TRBJ1-5|many|TRBV12-3/TRBV12-4
CASSLAGASNQPQHF
TGTGCCAGCAGCCTCGCGGGGGCTAGCAATCAGCCCCAGCATTTT
>-|TRBJ2-5|many|TRBV15
CAATDRARETQYF
TGTGCCGCGACCGATCGAGCGCGGGAGACCCAGTACTTC
>TRBD2|TRBJ2-7|few|TRBV6-1
CASSEGVAGGLYEQYF
TGTGCCAGCAGTGAAGGGGTAGCGGGAGGCCTTTACGAGCAGTACTTC